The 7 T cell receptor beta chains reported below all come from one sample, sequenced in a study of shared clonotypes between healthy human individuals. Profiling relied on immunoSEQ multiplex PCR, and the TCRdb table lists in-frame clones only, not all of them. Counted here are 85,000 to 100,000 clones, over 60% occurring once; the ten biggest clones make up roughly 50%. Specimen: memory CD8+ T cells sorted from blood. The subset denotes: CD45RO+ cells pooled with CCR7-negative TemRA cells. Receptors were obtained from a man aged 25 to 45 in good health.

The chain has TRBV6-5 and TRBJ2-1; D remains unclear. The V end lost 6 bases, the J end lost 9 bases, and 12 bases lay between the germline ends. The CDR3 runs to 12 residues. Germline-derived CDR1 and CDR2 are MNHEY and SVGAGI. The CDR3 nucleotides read TGTGCCAGCAGCACGGGCCGGACTGAGCAGTTCTTC. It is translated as CASSTGRTEQFF.

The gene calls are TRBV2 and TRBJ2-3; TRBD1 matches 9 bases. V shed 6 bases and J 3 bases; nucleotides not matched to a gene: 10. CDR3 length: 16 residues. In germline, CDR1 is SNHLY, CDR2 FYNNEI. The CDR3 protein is CASRRDRDGYTDTQYF. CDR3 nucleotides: TGTGCCAGCAGACGGGACAGGGATGGTTATACAGATACGCAGTATTTT.

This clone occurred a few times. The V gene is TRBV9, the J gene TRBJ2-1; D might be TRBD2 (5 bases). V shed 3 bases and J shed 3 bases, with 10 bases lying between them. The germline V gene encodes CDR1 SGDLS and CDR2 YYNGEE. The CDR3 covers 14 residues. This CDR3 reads CASSGRRDYNEQFF. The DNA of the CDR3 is TGTGCCAGCAGCGGGAGACGGGACTACAATGAGCAGTTCTTC.

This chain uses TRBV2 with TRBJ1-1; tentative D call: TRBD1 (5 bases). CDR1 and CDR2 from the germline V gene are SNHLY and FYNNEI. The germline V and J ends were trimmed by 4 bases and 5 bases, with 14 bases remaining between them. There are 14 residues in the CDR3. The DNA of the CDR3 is TGTGCCAGCAGTGTGGGGGGAGAGGTTACTGAAGCTTTCTTT. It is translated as CASSVGGEVTEAFF.

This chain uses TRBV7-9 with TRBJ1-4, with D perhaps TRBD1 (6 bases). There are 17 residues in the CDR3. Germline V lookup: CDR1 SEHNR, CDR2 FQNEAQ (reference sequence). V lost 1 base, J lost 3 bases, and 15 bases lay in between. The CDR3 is CASSLGQGRGANEKLFF. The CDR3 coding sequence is TGTGCCAGCAGCTTAGGTCAGGGGCGAGGGGCTAATGAAAAACTGTTTTTT.

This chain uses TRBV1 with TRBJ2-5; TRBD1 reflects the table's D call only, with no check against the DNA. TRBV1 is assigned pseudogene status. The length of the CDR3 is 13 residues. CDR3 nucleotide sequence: TGCACCAGCAGGGTCGGACAGGAAGAGACCCAGTACTTC. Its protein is CTSRVGQEETQYF.

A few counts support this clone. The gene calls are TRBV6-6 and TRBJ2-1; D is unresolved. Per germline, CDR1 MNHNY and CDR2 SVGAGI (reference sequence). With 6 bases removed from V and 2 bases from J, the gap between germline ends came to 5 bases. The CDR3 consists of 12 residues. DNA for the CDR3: TGTGCCAGCAGGAAGGCCTACAATGAGCAGTTCTTC. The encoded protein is CASRKAYNEQFF.